This is a list of T cell receptor beta chains from one sample in a study of CD8 T cells in Susac syndrome. A single record per CDR3 protein comes from TCRdb applying MiXCR to the immunoSEQ multiplex PCR reads. Of about 160,000 distinct CDR3 sequences in the sample, just under 95% were seen once. Sequencing used CD4+ T cells from PBMCs. The source is a human donor in good health. Both conserved end residues are part of each CDR3. The D gene is left open where the match is weak. Size values are once, few and many counts, or a class for expanded clones, and some rows have none.

j_gene: TRBJ2-4
v_gene: TRBV20-1
d_gene: TRBD1
abundance: NA
CDR3nt: TGCAGTGCTAGCCCTGACAGGGGTGACATTCAGTACTTC
CDR3aa: CSASPDRGDIQYF

j_gene: TRBJ2-1
v_gene: TRBV3-1
d_gene: TRBD1
abundance: NA
CDR3nt: TGTGCCAGCGACCTATGGGACAGGATAACCTACAATGAGCAGTTCTTC
CDR3aa: CASDLWDRITYNEQFF

j_gene: TRBJ1-2
v_gene: TRBV30
d_gene: NA
abundance: once
CDR3nt: TGTGCCTCGGACAGAGATTCCTATGGCTACACCTTC
CDR3aa: CASDRDSYGYTF

j_gene: TRBJ2-2
v_gene: TRBV19
d_gene: NA
abundance: NA
CDR3nt: TGTGCCAGTAGCCCTTGGGGGGCGAGTTCCACCGGGGAGCTGTTTTTT
CDR3aa: CASSPWGASSTGELFF

j_gene: TRBJ2-5
v_gene: TRBV29-1
d_gene: TRBD1
abundance: once
CDR3nt: TGCAGCGTTCAACAGGGGGTAAAGGCCCAGTACTTC
CDR3aa: CSVQQGVKAQYF

j_gene: TRBJ1-1
v_gene: TRBV6-1
d_gene: NA
abundance: NA
CDR3nt: TGTGCCAGCAGTGTGGTCCGGTCAGAAGCTTTCTTT
CDR3aa: CASSVVRSEAFF

j_gene: TRBJ2-7
v_gene: TRBV2
d_gene: NA
abundance: NA
CDR3nt: TGTGCCAGCACCGAGGGGAGCTCCTACGAGCAGTACTTC
CDR3aa: CASTEGSSYEQYF

j_gene: TRBJ2-3
v_gene: TRBV29-1
d_gene: TRBD2
abundance: NA
CDR3nt: TGCAGCGTTGTCGGGGGGGGGCCCGATACGCAGTATTTT
CDR3aa: CSVVGGGPDTQYF

j_gene: TRBJ1-1
v_gene: TRBV5-4
d_gene: NA
abundance: NA
CDR3nt: TGTGCCAGCAGCTTGGCACCTTCCGACGGAGCTTTCTTT
CDR3aa: CASSLAPSDGAFF

j_gene: TRBJ2-3
v_gene: TRBV12-3/TRBV12-4
d_gene: NA
abundance: NA
CDR3nt: TGTGCCAGCACCATCCAGGCAGTTCAGGATACGCAGTATTTT
CDR3aa: CASTIQAVQDTQYF

j_gene: TRBJ2-5
v_gene: TRBV7-2
d_gene: NA
abundance: NA
CDR3nt: TGTGCCAGCAGCTCCGCTTCTAGCGTGCGTCGAGAGACCCAGTACTTC
CDR3aa: CASSSASSVRRETQYF

j_gene: TRBJ2-7
v_gene: TRBV12-3/TRBV12-4
d_gene: TRBD2
abundance: NA
CDR3nt: TGTGCCAGCAGGGGGACCCTAGCGGGGGAAAGCGGGCAGTACTTC
CDR3aa: CASRGTLAGESGQYF

j_gene: TRBJ1-6
v_gene: TRBV10-3
d_gene: TRBD1
abundance: NA
CDR3nt: TGTGCCATCAGTGAAGACAGGGATGGGAATTCACCCCTCCACTTT
CDR3aa: CAISEDRDGNSPLHF

j_gene: TRBJ2-3
v_gene: TRBV29-1
d_gene: TRBD2
abundance: NA
CDR3nt: TGCAGCGTTGATGACCAGCGGGGGTTCACAGATACGCAGTATTTT
CDR3aa: CSVDDQRGFTDTQYF

j_gene: TRBJ2-5
v_gene: TRBV18
d_gene: TRBD1
abundance: NA
CDR3nt: TGTGCCAGCTCACCGAACTCGGGACAGCCCCAAGAGACCCAGTACTTC
CDR3aa: CASSPNSGQPQETQYF

j_gene: TRBJ1-1
v_gene: TRBV29-1
d_gene: NA
abundance: NA
CDR3nt: TGCAGCGTGGGCAACACTGAAGCTTTCTTT
CDR3aa: CSVGNTEAFF

j_gene: TRBJ2-4
v_gene: TRBV20-1
d_gene: NA
abundance: NA
CDR3nt: TGCAGTGCTAGGGTTGACGAAAACATTCAGTACTTC
CDR3aa: CSARVDENIQYF

j_gene: TRBJ2-1
v_gene: TRBV3-1
d_gene: NA
abundance: NA
CDR3nt: TGTGCCAGCAGCCAATCGCTAGCTAGCAATGAGCAGTTCTTC
CDR3aa: CASSQSLASNEQFF

j_gene: TRBJ1-5
v_gene: TRBV12-3/TRBV12-4
d_gene: NA
abundance: few
CDR3nt: TGTGCCAGCAGTTTAGGGGGTTGGAATCAGCCCCAGCATTTT
CDR3aa: CASSLGGWNQPQHF

j_gene: TRBJ1-1
v_gene: TRBV3-1
d_gene: NA
abundance: NA
CDR3nt: TGTGCCAGCAGTCCCGGGACTGAGAACACTGAAGCTTTCTTT
CDR3aa: CASSPGTENTEAFF

j_gene: TRBJ2-1
v_gene: TRBV3-1
d_gene: TRBD2
abundance: once
CDR3nt: TGTGCCAGCAGCCACGGCGGGGGGGTTAATGAGCAGTTCTTC
CDR3aa: CASSHGGGVNEQFF

j_gene: TRBJ2-2
v_gene: TRBV7-9
d_gene: NA
abundance: NA
CDR3nt: TGTGCCAGCAGCTTATTCGCAGGGAACACCGGGGAGCTGTTTTTT
CDR3aa: CASSLFAGNTGELFF

j_gene: TRBJ2-3
v_gene: TRBV29-1
d_gene: TRBD1
abundance: NA
CDR3nt: TGCAGCGTTGCAGTGACAGGGGCCACAGATACGCAGTATTTT
CDR3aa: CSVAVTGATDTQYF

j_gene: TRBJ2-2
v_gene: TRBV5-1
d_gene: NA
abundance: NA
CDR3nt: TGCGCCAGCAGCTTGGACAGCCCGAACACCGGGGAGCTGTTTTTT
CDR3aa: CASSLDSPNTGELFF

j_gene: TRBJ2-5
v_gene: TRBV19
d_gene: NA
abundance: NA
CDR3nt: TGTGCCAGTAGTATAGGGGGACATCAAGAGACCCAGTACTTC
CDR3aa: CASSIGGHQETQYF

j_gene: TRBJ1-1
v_gene: TRBV2
d_gene: NA
abundance: NA
CDR3nt: TGTGCCAGCAGTGAGGGGGCACTAGCTTTCTTT
CDR3aa: CASSEGALAFF

j_gene: TRBJ2-1
v_gene: TRBV7-2
d_gene: NA
abundance: NA
CDR3nt: TGTGCCAGCAGCTTAGAGCCCAACAATGAGCAGTTCTTC
CDR3aa: CASSLEPNNEQFF

j_gene: TRBJ1-1
v_gene: TRBV20-1
d_gene: NA
abundance: NA
CDR3nt: TGCAGTCTTCAGGATGGGAGTAATACTGAAGCTTTCTTT
CDR3aa: CSLQDGSNTEAFF

j_gene: TRBJ1-2
v_gene: TRBV29-1
d_gene: NA
abundance: NA
CDR3nt: TGCAGCGTTGTTTCCGGGTTCGTCTACACCTTC
CDR3aa: CSVVSGFVYTF

j_gene: TRBJ2-1
v_gene: TRBV7-2
d_gene: NA
abundance: NA
CDR3nt: TGTGCCAGCAGCTGGAGCGGAGTCAATGAGCAGTTCTTC
CDR3aa: CASSWSGVNEQFF